This entry features one T cell receptor (beta chain) sequence. Germline values: CDR1 SGHRS, CDR2 YFSETQ. With V trimmed by 2 bases and J by 0 bases, 7 bases remained unmatched. This CDR3 has 16 amino acids. The method was immunoSEQ multiplex PCR; TCRdb's version includes in-frame clones alone and lacks a portion of them. The table records 15,000 to 20,000 clones, 70% to 90% of them present only once. The data originate from a study of OX40 agonist ivuxolimab in advanced cancers. The chain joins TRBV5-1 to TRBJ2-7, with 8 positions matching TRBD1. The sample consisted of CD4+ or CD8+ T cells sorted from blood, taken in a trial of the OX40 agonist ivuxolimab. The clonotype was recovered from an adult with an advanced solid tumor such as melanoma, head and neck, liver or kidney cancer. CDR3 bases: TGCGCCAGCAGCTTTGCTAGGGGGACAGGCTCCTACGAGCAGTACTTC. Protein product: CASSFARGTGSYEQYF.